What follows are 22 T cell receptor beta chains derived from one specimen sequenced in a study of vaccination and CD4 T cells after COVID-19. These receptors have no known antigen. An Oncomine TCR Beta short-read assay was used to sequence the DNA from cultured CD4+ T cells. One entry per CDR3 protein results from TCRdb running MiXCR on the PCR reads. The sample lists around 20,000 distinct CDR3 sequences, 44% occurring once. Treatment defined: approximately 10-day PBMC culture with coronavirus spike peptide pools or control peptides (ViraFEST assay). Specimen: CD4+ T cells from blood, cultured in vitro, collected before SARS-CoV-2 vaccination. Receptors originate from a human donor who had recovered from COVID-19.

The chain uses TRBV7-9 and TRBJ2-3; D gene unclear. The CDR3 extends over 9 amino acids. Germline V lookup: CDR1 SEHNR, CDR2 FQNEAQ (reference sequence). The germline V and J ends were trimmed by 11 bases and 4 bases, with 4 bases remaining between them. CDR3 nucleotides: TGTGCCGCCTCAGATACGCAGTATTTT. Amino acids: CAASDTQYF.

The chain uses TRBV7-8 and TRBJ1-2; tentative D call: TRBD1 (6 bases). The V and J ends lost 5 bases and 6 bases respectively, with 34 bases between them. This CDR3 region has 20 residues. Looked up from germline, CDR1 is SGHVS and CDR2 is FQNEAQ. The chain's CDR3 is CASSQRGGAGRGDLSDGYTF. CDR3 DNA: TGTGCCAGCAGCCAACGAGGCGGTGCAGGCAGGGGAGATCTATCTGATGGCTACACCTTC.

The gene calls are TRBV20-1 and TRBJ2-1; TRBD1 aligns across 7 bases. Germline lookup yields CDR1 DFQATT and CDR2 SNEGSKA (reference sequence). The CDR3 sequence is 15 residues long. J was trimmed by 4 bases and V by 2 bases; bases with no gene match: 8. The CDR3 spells CSARSRDRPYNEQFF. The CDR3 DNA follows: TGCAGTGCTAGATCCCGGGACAGACCTTACAATGAGCAGTTCTTC.

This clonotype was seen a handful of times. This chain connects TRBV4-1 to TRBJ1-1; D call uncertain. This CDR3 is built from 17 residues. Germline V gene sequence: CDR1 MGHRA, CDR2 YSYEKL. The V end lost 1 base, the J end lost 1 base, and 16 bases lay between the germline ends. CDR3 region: CASSQVVALARNTEAFF. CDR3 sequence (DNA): TGCGCCAGCAGCCAAGTTGTGGCTTTGGCACGGAACACTGAAGCTTTCTTT.

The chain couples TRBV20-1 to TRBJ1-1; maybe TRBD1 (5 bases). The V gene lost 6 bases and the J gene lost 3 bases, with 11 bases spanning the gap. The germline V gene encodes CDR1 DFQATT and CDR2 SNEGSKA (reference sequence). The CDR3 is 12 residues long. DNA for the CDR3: TGCAGTGCAACAGGACCTGACACTGAAGCTTTCTTT. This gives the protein CSATGPDTEAFF.

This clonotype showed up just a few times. This chain's CDR3 is CASRSLTASNQPQHF. The CDR3 DNA reads TGTGCCAGCAGATCTTTGACAGCTAGCAATCAGCCCCAGCATTTT. The J gene is TRBJ1-5, the V gene TRBV6-1, with D perhaps matching TRBD1 (5 bases). CDR3 size: 15 residues. CDR1 is MNHNS, CDR2 SASEGT, per germline. The V and J ends lost 6 bases and 0 bases respectively, with 12 bases between them.

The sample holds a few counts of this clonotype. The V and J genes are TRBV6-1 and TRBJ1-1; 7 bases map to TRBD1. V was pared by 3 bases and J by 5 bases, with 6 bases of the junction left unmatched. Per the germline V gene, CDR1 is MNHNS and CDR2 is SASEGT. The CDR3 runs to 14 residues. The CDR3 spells CASSDVGRGTEAFF. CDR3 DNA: TGTGCCAGCAGTGACGTTGGCAGGGGGACTGAAGCTTTCTTT.

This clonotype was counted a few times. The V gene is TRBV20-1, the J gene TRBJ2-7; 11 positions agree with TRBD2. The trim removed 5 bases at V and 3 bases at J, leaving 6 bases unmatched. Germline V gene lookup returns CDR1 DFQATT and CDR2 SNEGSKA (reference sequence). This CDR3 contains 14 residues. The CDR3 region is CSAQPGLADYEQYF. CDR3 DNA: TGCAGTGCTCAACCGGGACTAGCGGACTACGAGCAGTACTTC.

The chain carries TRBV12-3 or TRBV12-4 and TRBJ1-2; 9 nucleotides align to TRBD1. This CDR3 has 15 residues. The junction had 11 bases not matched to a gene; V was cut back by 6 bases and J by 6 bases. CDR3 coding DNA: TGTGCCAGCAGCTCACAGGGGGCAGGTCGGGATGGCTACACCTTC. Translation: CASSSQGAGRDGYTF.

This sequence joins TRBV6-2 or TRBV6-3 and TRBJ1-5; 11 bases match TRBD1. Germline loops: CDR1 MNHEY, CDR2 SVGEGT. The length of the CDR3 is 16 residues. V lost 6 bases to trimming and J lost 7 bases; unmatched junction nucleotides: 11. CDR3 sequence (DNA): TGTGCCAGCAGCTCCCGGGACAGGGGGGTGAGGCAGCCCCAGCATTTT. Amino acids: CASSSRDRGVRQPQHF.

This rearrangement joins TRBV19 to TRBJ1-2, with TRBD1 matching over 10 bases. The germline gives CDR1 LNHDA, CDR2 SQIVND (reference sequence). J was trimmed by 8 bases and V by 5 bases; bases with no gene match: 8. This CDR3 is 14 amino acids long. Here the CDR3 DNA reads TGTGCCAGTAGTTCACGACAGGGGGCCCGGGGCTACACCTTC. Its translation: CASSSRQGARGYTF.

The CDR3: CSARDAGGPGETQYF. The CDR3 DNA follows: TGCAGTGCTAGAGACGCGGGAGGGCCAGGGGAGACCCAGTACTTC. The gene calls are TRBV20-1 and TRBJ2-5; 9 bases are a match to TRBD2. The CDR3 loop spans 15 amino acids. Germline CDR1 is DFQATT and CDR2 is SNEGSKA (reference sequence). The ends lost 0 bases at V and 5 bases at J; junction bases unmatched: 7.

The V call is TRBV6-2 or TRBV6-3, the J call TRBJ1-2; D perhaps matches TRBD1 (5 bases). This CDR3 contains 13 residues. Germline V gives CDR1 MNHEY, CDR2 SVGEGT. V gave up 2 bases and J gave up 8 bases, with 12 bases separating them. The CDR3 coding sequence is TGTGCCAGCAGTTACGGGGGGGTTGCCGGCTACACCTTC. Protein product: CASSYGGVAGYTF.

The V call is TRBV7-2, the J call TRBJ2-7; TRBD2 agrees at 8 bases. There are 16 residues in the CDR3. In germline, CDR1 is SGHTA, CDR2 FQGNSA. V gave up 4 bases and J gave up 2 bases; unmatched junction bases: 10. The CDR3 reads CASSSGGKAGAYEQYF. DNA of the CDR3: TGTGCCAGCAGCTCCGGGGGGAAAGCGGGAGCCTACGAGCAGTACTTC.

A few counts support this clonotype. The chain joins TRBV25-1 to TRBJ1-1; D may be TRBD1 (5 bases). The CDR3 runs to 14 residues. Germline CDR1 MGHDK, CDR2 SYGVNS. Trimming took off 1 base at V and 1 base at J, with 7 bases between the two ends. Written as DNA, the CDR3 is TGTGCCAGCAGTGAATTCGGGGGGAACACTGAAGCTTTCTTT. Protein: CASSEFGGNTEAFF.

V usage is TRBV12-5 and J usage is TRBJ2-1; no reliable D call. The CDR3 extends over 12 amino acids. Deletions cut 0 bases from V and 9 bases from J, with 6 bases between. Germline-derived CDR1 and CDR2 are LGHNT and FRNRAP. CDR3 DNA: TGTGCTAGTGGTTTGGTATCCCCTGAGCAGTTCTTC. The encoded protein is CASGLVSPEQFF.

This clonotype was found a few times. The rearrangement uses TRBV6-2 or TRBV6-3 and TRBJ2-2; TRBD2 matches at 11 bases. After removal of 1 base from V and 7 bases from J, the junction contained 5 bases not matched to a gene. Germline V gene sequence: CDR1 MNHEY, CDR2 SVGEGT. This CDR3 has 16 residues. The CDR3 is CASSYWLAGGNGELFF. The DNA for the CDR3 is TGTGCCAGCAGTTACTGGCTAGCGGGAGGTAACGGGGAGCTGTTTTTT.

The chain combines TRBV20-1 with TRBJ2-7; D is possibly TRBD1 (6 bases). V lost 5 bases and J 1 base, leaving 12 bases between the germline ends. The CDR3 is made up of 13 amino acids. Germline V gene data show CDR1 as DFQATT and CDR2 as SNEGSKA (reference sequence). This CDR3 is CSASGVSSYEQYF. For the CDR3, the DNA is TGCAGTGCTTCAGGGGTCTCATCCTACGAGCAGTACTTC.

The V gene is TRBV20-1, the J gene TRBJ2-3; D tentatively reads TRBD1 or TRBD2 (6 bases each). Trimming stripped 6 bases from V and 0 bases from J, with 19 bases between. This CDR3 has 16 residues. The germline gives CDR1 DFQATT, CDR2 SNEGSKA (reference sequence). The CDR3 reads CSAEGGPGASTDTQYF. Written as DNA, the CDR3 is TGCAGTGCCGAAGGGGGTCCGGGGGCTAGCACAGATACGCAGTATTTT.

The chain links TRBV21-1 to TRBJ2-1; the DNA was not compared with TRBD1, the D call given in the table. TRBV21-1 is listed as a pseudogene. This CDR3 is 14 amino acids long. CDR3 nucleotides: TGTGCCAGCAGCAAAGAGGCAGGGGACAATGAGCAGTTCTTC. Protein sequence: CASSKEAGDNEQFF.

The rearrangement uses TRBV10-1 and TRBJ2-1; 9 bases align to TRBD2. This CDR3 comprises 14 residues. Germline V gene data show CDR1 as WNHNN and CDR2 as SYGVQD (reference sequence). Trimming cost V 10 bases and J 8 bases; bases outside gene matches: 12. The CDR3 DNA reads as TGCGCCACCTCAGCGGGGGGCCTCTGGGATGAGCAGTTCTTC. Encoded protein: CATSAGGLWDEQFF.

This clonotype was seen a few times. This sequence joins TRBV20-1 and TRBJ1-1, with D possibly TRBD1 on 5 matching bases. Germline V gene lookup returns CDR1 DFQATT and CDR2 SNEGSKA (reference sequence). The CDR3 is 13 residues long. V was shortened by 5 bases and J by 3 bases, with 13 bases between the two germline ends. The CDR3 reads CSARKQGHTEAFF. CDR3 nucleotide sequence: TGCAGTGCTCGCAAGCAGGGTCACACTGAAGCTTTCTTT.